These T cell receptor beta chains were read from a single sample in a study of a mutant IDH1 vaccine in newly diagnosed glioma. TCRdb's copy holds only in-frame clones and misses some; the assay was immunoSEQ multiplex PCR. The sample consists of about 67,000 clones, approximately 80% of them appearing once. Their recognized antigens are unknown. The material sequenced was PBMCs, taken from a glioma patient whose treatment included an IDH1 peptide vaccine. The receptors here all came from a man aged 18-30 years with glioma. Both conserved end residues are part of each CDR3. A D gene is named only where the DNA matches it firmly. Rows may omit the clone size; those that give it use once, few, many or a size class.

clone_size j_call d_call v_call cdr3_aa cdr3_nt
- TRBJ2-4 - TRBV5-4 CASSFPARKNIQYF TGTGCCAGCAGTTTCCCGGCCCGGAAAAACATTCAGTACTTC
few TRBJ2-7 TRBD2 TRBV6-5 CASSLAGGKFYEQYF TGTGCCAGCAGTCTAGCGGGGGGGAAGTTCTACGAGCAGTACTTC
once TRBJ1-6 - TRBV6-5 CASSSRPRPYNSPLHF TGTGCCAGCAGTTCACGCCCTCGCCCCTATAATTCACCCCTCCACTTT
- TRBJ1-1 - TRBV6-6 CATRGFSTEAFF TGTGCCACCCGAGGGTTTAGCACTGAAGCTTTCTTT
- TRBJ2-7 TRBD2 TRBV15 CATSSSGGGETYEQYF TGTGCCACCAGCTCGAGTGGCGGGGGTGAAACCTACGAGCAGTACTTC
- TRBJ1-3 - TRBV7-8 CASSLASAGSSGNTIYF TGTGCCAGCAGCTTAGCGTCAGCCGGAAGCTCTGGAAACACCATATATTTT
- TRBJ2-1 TRBD2 TRBV9 CASSALAGEGYDEQFF TGTGCCAGCAGCGCTTTAGCGGGAGAGGGATACGATGAGCAGTTCTTC
- TRBJ2-1 - TRBV30 CAWSVVAGVLSYNEQFF TGTGCCTGGAGTGTAGTAGCTGGGGTGCTCTCCTACAATGAGCAGTTCTTC
- TRBJ2-3 - TRBV5-1 CASSLGRGAADTQYF TGCGCCAGCAGCTTGGGTAGAGGCGCAGCAGATACGCAGTATTTT
- TRBJ1-5 TRBD1 TRBV7-8 CASSPGTGGDQPQHF TGTGCCAGCAGCCCCGGGACAGGGGGCGATCAGCCCCAGCATTTT
once TRBJ1-1 - TRBV11-3 CASSLGGSSTEAFF TGTGCCAGCAGCTTAGGCGGTAGCTCCACTGAAGCTTTCTTT
- TRBJ1-1 TRBD1 TRBV13 CASSPRTGKNTEAFF TGTGCCAGCAGCCCCAGGACAGGGAAGAACACTGAAGCTTTCTTT
- TRBJ2-1 - TRBV18 CASSEYSRGNEQFF TGTGCCAGCTCTGAATATTCCAGGGGTAATGAGCAGTTCTTC
- TRBJ1-5 TRBD1 TRBV7-2 CASSLVGQGVYSNQPQHF TGTGCCAGCAGCTTAGTCGGACAGGGTGTATACAGCAATCAGCCCCAGCATTTT
- TRBJ2-7 TRBD1 TRBV7-9 CASSLEGTGVHEQYF TGTGCCAGCAGCTTAGAAGGGACAGGAGTTCACGAGCAGTACTTC
- TRBJ1-2 - TRBV7-2 CASSLDVVGPYGYTF TGTGCCAGCAGCTTAGATGTGGTAGGACCCTATGGCTACACCTTC
- TRBJ1-2 TRBD1 TRBV9 CASSVTSSTGTNYGYTF TGTGCCAGCAGCGTCACTTCCTCGACAGGGACCAACTATGGCTACACCTTC
- TRBJ2-1 - TRBV30 CAWSDGNEQFF TGTGCCTGGAGTGATGGGAATGAGCAGTTCTTC
- TRBJ1-1 - TRBV7-2 CASSLRYTEAFF TGTGCCAGCAGCTTAAGGTACACTGAAGCTTTCTTT